This T cell receptor (beta chain) was documented in a study of T-cell reconstitution after alpha-beta-depleted transplantation in children. Unique molecular identifiers were incorporated into the prepared TCRbeta library. TCRdb processed the PCR reads anew with MiXCR; each CDR3 protein has one entry. Altogether 190,000 or so distinct CDR3 sequences are present, approximately 7% being singletons, with the ten largest covering more than 2.5%. At least ten counts were recorded for this clonotype. The source is a human donor who donated a stem cell graft to a child with Wiskott-Aldrich syndrome. This specimen was PBMCs from the stem cell graft donor, taken from the stem cell graft.

This chain's CDR3 is CASTKRGQGANEQFF. The CDR3 nucleotides are TGTGCCAGCACCAAACGGGGGCAGGGGGCTAATGAGCAGTTCTTC. The chain joins TRBV6-1 to TRBJ2-1; 8 bases fit TRBD1. CDR3 length: 15 residues. Germline CDR1 is MNHNS and CDR2 is SASEGT. V lost 7 bases, J lost 7 bases, and 12 bases stayed unmatched.